The present T cell receptor (beta chain) was sequenced within a study of CD8+CD57+ T cells in acquired aplastic anemia. The trim removed 6 bases at V and 3 bases at J, leaving 6 bases unmatched. Germline V gene lookup returns CDR1 ENHRY and CDR2 SYGVKD. This CDR3 contains 15 residues. In patients chosen for sequencing, flow cytometry had shown CD8+CD57+ cell expansion. Template material for TCR beta VDJ and CDR3 profiling consisted of genomic DNA. TCRdb processed the reads anew with MiXCR; each CDR3 protein has one entry. This sample has about 180,000 distinct CDR3 sequences, with 48% found just once.

The rearrangement links TRBV10-3 to TRBJ2-3; TRBD1 aligns across 10 bases. The material sequenced was sorted CD4+, CD8+, or CD8+CD57+ T cells (not recorded which) from PBMCs. The sequence came from a human donor with aplastic anemia. The DNA of the CDR3 is TGTGCCATCAGGATCGGACAGGGGGGTACAGATACGCAGTATTTT. This translates into CAIRIGQGGTDTQYF.